This entry lists 10 T cell receptor beta chains sequenced from one sample in a study of human T cells and chemical hapten exposure. TCRdb reprocessed the RACE reads with MiXCR, giving one entry per CDR3 protein. The data show some 330,000 distinct CDR3 sequences, with around 5% seen just once and under 9.5% held by the top ten. Time point of the sample: pre-sensitization, week 0. Indicated treatment: therapeutic diphenylcyclopropenone sensitization with weekly scalp DPC. Specimen: whole blood, collected in connection with sensitization to the hapten diphenylcyclopropenone (DPC). Receptors originate from a woman aged 18-29 years with alopecia areata. Some clones in this sample may be carry-over from other donors' samples.

This clonotype was recorded many times. This sequence joins TRBV3-1 and TRBJ2-3; 10 bases agree with TRBD2. The J segment lost 3 bases and the V segment lost 1 base, leaving 1 base of the junction unmatched. The CDR3 runs 15 residues. Per germline, CDR1 LGHDT and CDR2 YNNKEL (reference sequence). The CDR3 here is CASSQGSGGTDTQYF. The CDR3 DNA is TGTGCCAGCAGCCAAGGTAGCGGGGGGACAGATACGCAGTATTTT.

This clonotype was counted only a few times. CDR3 in amino acids: CASSQRQVRPLHF. The CDR3 coding sequence is TGTGCCAGCAGTCAGCGACAGGTCAGACCCCTCCACTTT. The V and J genes are TRBV6-5 and TRBJ1-6; a weak D match, TRBD1 (6 bases). CDR3 length equals 13 residues. From germline, CDR1 is MNHEY and CDR2 SVGAGI. V was shortened by 5 bases and J by 12 bases, with 14 bases between the two germline ends.

This clonotype was seen only a few times. The chain carries TRBV2 and TRBJ2-1; 12 nucleotides match TRBD2. With 4 bases clipped from V and 6 bases from J, the junction kept 4 bases outside the gene matches. This CDR3 is 15 amino acids long. Germline CDR1 reads SNHLY; CDR2 reads FYNNEI. This CDR3 reads CASSALAGGRNEQFF. In DNA, the CDR3 is TGTGCCAGCAGTGCCCTAGCGGGGGGGCGCAATGAGCAGTTCTTC.

This clonotype was counted between two and nine times. The chain links TRBV5-1 to TRBJ2-3, with 12 bases lining up with TRBD2. This CDR3 region has 19 residues. Per the germline V gene, CDR1 is SGHRS and CDR2 is YFSETQ. Trimming at V came to 1 base and at J to 2 bases, leaving 11 bases not matched to a gene. The CDR3 reads CASSLMASGGAYTTDTQYF. CDR3 DNA sequence: TGCGCCAGCAGCTTGATGGCTAGCGGGGGGGCGTATACCACAGATACGCAGTATTTT.

This chain joins TRBV6-1 and TRBJ2-1; the D is unclear. The V gene lost 7 bases and the J gene lost 9 bases, with 16 bases spanning the gap. Germline V gene data show CDR1 as MNHNS and CDR2 as SASEGT. The CDR3 runs to 13 residues. In nucleotides, the CDR3 is TGTGCCAGCAAAACGATCCCTCTAAGTGAGCAGTTCTTC. Translation gives CASKTIPLSEQFF.

The table lists this clonotype with many counts. The CDR3 protein is CATEGQGYNSPLHF. The CDR3 DNA follows: TGTGCCACCGAGGGACAGGGCTATAATTCACCCCTCCACTTT. The chain recombines TRBV6-2 or TRBV6-3 with TRBJ1-6; 9 bases map to TRBD1. Germline V gene lookup returns CDR1 MNHEY and CDR2 SVGEGT. V shed 10 bases and J 3 bases; nucleotides not matched to a gene: 4. This CDR3 comprises 14 residues.

This clonotype was detected ten times or more. The V gene is TRBV6-5, the J gene TRBJ1-6; the D gene is possibly TRBD1 (6 bases). Germline V lookup: CDR1 MNHEY, CDR2 SVGAGI. This CDR3 contains 13 residues. V lost 10 bases and J 9 bases, leaving 16 bases between the germline ends. CDR3 residues: CATTRGWGSPLHF. The CDR3 coding sequence is TGTGCCACCACAAGGGGGTGGGGTTCACCCCTCCACTTT.

This clonotype was seen a handful of times. The chain employs TRBV10-3 and TRBJ2-7; 9 positions agree with TRBD1. Germline CDR1 ENHRY, CDR2 SYGVKD. The CDR3 spans 15 residues. The junction had 13 bases not matched to a gene; V was cut back by 11 bases and J by 2 bases. CDR3 nucleotide sequence: TGTGCCGCTTCTTTACCCGGGACAGGGCCCTACGAGCAGTACTTC. Its protein is CAASLPGTGPYEQYF.

This clonotype was counted ten times or more. The genes are TRBV6-5 and TRBJ1-1, with 7 bases fitting TRBD1. The CDR3 is 11 residues long. Trimming cost V 4 bases and J 9 bases; bases outside gene matches: 2. Per germline, CDR1 MNHEY and CDR2 SVGAGI. The CDR3 DNA is TGTGCCAGCAGTTCACAGGGGAAAGCTTTCTTT. The encoded protein is CASSSQGKAFF.

The chain recombines TRBV20-1 with TRBJ1-6; 10 positions agree with TRBD1. CDR1 and CDR2 from the germline V gene are DFQATT and SNEGSKA (reference sequence). The junction had 8 bases not matched to a gene; V was cut back by 4 bases and J by 11 bases. The CDR3 spans 14 residues. CDR3 bases: TGCAGTGCTAAATACGGGACAGGGGTGGCACCCCTCCACTTT. Translating gives CSAKYGTGVAPLHF.